This T cell receptor beta chain was obtained from a study of technical replicates of blood from a handful of donors. Using immunoSEQ multiplex PCR, the repertoire was profiled, and TCRdb retains in-frame clones only, with some absent. Of 90,000 or so clones in the sample, approximately 95% were seen once. V lost 4 bases to trimming and J lost 4 bases; unmatched junction nucleotides: 7. There are 15 residues in the CDR3. CDR1 LGHNT and CDR2 FRNRAP come from the germline V gene. V is TRBV12-5 and J is TRBJ2-1, with 7 bases fitting TRBD2. The source of this sequence is a human donor in good health. The sequenced sample consisted of T cells isolated from PBMCs. The chain's CDR3 is CASGSTGTKYNEQFF. In DNA form, the CDR3 reads TGTGCTAGTGGTTCGACCGGGACTAAGTACAATGAGCAGTTCTTC.